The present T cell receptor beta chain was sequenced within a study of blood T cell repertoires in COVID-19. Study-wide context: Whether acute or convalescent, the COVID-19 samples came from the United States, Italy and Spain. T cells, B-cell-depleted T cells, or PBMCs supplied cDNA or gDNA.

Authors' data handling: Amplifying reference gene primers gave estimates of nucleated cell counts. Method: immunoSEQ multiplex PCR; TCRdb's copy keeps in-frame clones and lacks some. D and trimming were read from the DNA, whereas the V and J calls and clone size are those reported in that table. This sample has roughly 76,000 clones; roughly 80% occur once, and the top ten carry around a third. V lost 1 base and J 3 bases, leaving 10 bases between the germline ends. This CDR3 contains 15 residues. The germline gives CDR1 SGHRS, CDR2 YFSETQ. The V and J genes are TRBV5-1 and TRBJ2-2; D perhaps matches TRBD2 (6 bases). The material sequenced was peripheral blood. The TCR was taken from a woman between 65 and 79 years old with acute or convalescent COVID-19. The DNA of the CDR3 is TGCGCCAGCAGCTTGCGGACGGGGGACACCGGGGAGCTGTTTTTT. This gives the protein CASSLRTGDTGELFF.